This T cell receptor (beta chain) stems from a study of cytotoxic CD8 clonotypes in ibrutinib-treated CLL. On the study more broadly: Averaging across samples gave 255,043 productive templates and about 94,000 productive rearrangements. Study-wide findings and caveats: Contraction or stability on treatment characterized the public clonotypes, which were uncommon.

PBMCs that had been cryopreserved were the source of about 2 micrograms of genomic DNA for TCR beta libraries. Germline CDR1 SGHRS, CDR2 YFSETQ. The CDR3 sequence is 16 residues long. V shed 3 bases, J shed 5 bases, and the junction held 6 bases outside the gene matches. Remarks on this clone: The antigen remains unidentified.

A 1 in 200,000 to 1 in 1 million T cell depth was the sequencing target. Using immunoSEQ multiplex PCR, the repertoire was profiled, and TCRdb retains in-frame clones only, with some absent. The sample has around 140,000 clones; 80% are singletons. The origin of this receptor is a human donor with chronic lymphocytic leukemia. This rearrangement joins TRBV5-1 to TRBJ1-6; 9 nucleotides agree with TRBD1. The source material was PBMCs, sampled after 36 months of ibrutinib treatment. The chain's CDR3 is CASSSRGQGNNSPLHF. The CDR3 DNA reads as TGCGCCAGCAGCTCGCGGGGACAGGGAAATAATTCACCCCTCCACTTT.